Below, 9 T cell receptor beta chains from the same sample are listed, as sequenced in a study of T cells in pancreatic ductal adenocarcinoma. Libraries were prepared by immunoSEQ multiplex PCR; TCRdb keeps only in-frame clonotypes and omits some of them. The table lists roughly 10,000 clones, roughly two thirds of them singletons. The selected patients with pancreatic ductal adenocarcinoma had surgery but no neoadjuvant therapy. Sequencing input: pancreatic tumor tissue. The receptors originated from a human donor with pancreatic ductal adenocarcinoma.

The chain uses TRBV28 and TRBJ2-5; 8 bases fit TRBD1. V gave up 5 bases and J gave up 4 bases; unmatched junction bases: 18. CDR1 MDHEN and CDR2 SYDVKM come from the germline V gene. The CDR3 runs to 18 residues. The DNA for the CDR3 is TGTGCCAGCAGTACGCCTCTTATTCGGGGACAGGCAGGAGAGACCCAGTACTTC. It codes for CASSTPLIRGQAGETQYF.

The genes are TRBV7-8 and TRBJ1-3; D is possibly TRBD1 (6 bases). V was shortened by 4 bases and J by 2 bases, with 9 bases between the two germline ends. The CDR3 runs to 14 residues. Germline loops: CDR1 SGHVS, CDR2 FQNEAQ. This CDR3 is CASSSRGTGNTIYF. In nucleotides, the CDR3 is TGTGCCAGCAGCTCAAGGGGGACTGGAAACACCATATATTTT.

This chain joins TRBV19 and TRBJ2-7, with D tentatively TRBD2 (5 bases). This CDR3 region has 15 residues. Germline CDR1 reads LNHDA; CDR2 reads SQIVND (reference sequence). The V gene lost 2 bases and the J gene lost 5 bases, with 16 bases spanning the gap. This chain's CDR3 is CASSISGGRGDEQYF. CDR3 nucleotides: TGTGCCAGTAGTATATCAGGAGGAAGAGGCGACGAGCAGTACTTC.

The genes are TRBV9 and TRBJ1-2; TRBD1 agrees at 7 bases. CDR1 and CDR2 from the germline V gene are SGDLS and YYNGEE. The CDR3 extends over 14 amino acids. Trimming took 0 bases from V and 4 from J; bases not matched to a gene: 3. The CDR3 sequence is CASSVDWTGYGYTF. The DNA of the CDR3 is TGTGCCAGCAGCGTAGACTGGACAGGCTATGGCTACACCTTC. Using reference TRBV9 and TRBJ1-2 for the parts outside the CDR3, the full variable domain is DSGVTQTPKHLITATGQRVTLRCSPRSGDLSVYWYQQSLDQGLQFLIQYYNGEERAKGNILERFSAQQFPDLHSELNLSSLELGDSALYFCASSVDWTGYGYTFGSGTRLTVV.

The rearrangement uses TRBV7-9 and TRBJ1-1; D is possibly TRBD1 (5 bases). V was clipped by 5 bases and J by 4 bases, with 14 bases between them. Germline CDR1 and CDR2: SEHNR and FQNEAQ (reference sequence). The CDR3 covers 14 residues. DNA for the CDR3: TGTGCCAGCAGCGCGCCGGGACGGGGCACTGAAGCTTTCTTT. Protein: CASSAPGRGTEAFF.

This clone was counted only a few times. The gene calls are TRBV5-4 and TRBJ2-7; D possibly corresponds to TRBD2 (5 bases). The CDR3 is 12 amino acids. The germline CDR1 and CDR2 sequences are SGHNT and YYREEE (reference sequence). Trimming removed 7 bases at V and 9 bases at J, with 17 bases between. The CDR3 sequence is CASSALAEAQYF. The CDR3 DNA follows: TGTGCCAGCTCAGCTTTGGCGGAGGCGCAGTACTTC.

This clone occurred a few times. V gene TRBV2 combines with J gene TRBJ2-2; TRBD2 agrees at 9 bases. Germline loops: CDR1 SNHLY, CDR2 FYNNEI. J lost 6 bases, V lost 7 bases, and 9 bases had no gene match. CDR3 length: 15 amino acids. CDR3 sequence reads: CASIPGTSIAGELFF. The CDR3 DNA is TGTGCCAGCATCCCAGGGACTAGCATCGCCGGGGAGCTGTTTTTT.

The V and J genes are TRBV6-5 and TRBJ2-5, with D perhaps given as TRBD1 or TRBD2 (6 bases each). The germline V gene encodes CDR1 MNHEY and CDR2 SVGAGI. The length of the CDR3 is 15 residues. Trimming cost V 0 bases and J 7 bases, with 15 bases left between them. This CDR3 reads CASSYSMGGRGTQYF. The CDR3 DNA sequence: TGTGCCAGCAGTTACTCGATGGGGGGCAGGGGGACCCAGTACTTC.

This chain joins TRBV7-9 and TRBJ1-2; TRBD1 matches at 7 bases. Trimming took 5 bases from V and 3 from J; bases not matched to a gene: 3. CDR3 length: 13 residues. Germline assignment: CDR1 SEHNR and CDR2 FQNEAQ (reference sequence). The CDR3 region has the DNA TGTGCCAGCAGCCAAGGGACAGACTATGGCTACACCTTC. Residues: CASSQGTDYGYTF.